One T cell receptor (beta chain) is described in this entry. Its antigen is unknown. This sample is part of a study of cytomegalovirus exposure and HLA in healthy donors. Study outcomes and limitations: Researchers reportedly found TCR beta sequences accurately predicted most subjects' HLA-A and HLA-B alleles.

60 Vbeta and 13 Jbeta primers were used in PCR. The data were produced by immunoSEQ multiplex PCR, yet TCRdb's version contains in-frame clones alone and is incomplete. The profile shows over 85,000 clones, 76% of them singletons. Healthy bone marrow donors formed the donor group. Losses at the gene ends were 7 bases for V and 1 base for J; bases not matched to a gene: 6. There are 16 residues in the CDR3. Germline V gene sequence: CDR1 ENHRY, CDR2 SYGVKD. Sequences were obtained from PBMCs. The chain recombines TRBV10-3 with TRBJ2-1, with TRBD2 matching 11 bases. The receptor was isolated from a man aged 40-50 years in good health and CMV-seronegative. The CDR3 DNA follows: TGTGCCATCAAGGGGACTAGCGGAGAATCCTACAATGAGCAGTTCTTC. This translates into CAIKGTSGESYNEQFF.